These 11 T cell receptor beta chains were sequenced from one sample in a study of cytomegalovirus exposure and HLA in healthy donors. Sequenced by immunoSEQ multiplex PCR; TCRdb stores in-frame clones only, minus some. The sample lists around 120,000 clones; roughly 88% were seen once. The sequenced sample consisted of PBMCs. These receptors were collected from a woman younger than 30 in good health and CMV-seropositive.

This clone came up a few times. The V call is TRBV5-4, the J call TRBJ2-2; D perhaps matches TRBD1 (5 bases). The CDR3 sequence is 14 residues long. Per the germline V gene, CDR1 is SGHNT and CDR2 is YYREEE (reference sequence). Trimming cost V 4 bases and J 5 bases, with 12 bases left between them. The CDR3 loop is CASSPSRQTGELFF. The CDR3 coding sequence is TGTGCCAGCAGCCCCTCCCGACAGACCGGGGAGCTGTTTTTT.

DNA for the CDR3: TGCGCCAGCAGCTACAGATACAGGGGGGAGACTGAAGCTTTCTTT. Residues: CASSYRYRGETEAFF. This rearrangement joins TRBV5-1 to TRBJ1-1; 8 positions agree with TRBD1. Germline CDR1 reads SGHRS; CDR2 reads YFSETQ. Germline trimming cut 3 bases from V and 5 bases from J; bases unmatched to any gene: 9. The CDR3 sequence is 15 residues long.

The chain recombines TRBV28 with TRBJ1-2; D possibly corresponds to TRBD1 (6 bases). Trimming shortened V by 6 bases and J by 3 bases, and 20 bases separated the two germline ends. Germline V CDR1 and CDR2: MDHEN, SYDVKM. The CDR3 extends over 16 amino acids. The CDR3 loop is CASRTRGAGVYYGYTF. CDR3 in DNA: TGTGCCAGCAGAACAAGGGGAGCAGGGGTTTACTATGGCTACACCTTC.

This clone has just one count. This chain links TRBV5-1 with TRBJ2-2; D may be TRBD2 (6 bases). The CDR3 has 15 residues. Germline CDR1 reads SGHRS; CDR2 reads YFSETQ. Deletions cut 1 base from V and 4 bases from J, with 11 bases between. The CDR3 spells CASSLSWGGTGELFF. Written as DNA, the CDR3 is TGCGCCAGCAGCTTGAGTTGGGGAGGCACCGGGGAGCTGTTTTTT.

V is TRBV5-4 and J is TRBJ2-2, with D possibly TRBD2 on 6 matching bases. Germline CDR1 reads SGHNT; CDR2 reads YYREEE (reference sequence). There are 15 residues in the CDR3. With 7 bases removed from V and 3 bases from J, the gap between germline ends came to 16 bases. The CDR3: CASRGTGLDTGELFF. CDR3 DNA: TGTGCCAGCCGGGGGACCGGACTTGACACCGGGGAGCTGTTTTTT.

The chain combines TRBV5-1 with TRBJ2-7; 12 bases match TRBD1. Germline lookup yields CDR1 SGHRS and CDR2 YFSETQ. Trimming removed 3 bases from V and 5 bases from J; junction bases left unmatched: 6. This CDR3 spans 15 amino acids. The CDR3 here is CASSSTGTGGDEQYF. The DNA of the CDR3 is TGCGCCAGCAGCTCGACTGGGACAGGGGGCGACGAGCAGTACTTC. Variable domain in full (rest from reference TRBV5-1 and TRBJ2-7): KAGVTQTPRYLIKTRGQQVTLSCSPISGHRSVSWYQQTPGQGLQFLFEYFSETQRNKGNFPGRFSGRQFSNSRSEMNVSTLELGDSALYLCASSSTGTGGDEQYFGPGTRLTVT.

The CDR3 DNA reads as TGTGCCAGCAGTGAACAGGGGCCCGGGGAGCTGTTTTTT. Translating gives CASSEQGPGELFF. This chain uses TRBV6-1 with TRBJ2-2; possible D gene TRBD1, 6 bases. CDR3 length: 13 residues. V lost 2 bases and J 6 bases, leaving 7 bases between the germline ends. Germline CDR1 reads MNHNS; CDR2 reads SASEGT.

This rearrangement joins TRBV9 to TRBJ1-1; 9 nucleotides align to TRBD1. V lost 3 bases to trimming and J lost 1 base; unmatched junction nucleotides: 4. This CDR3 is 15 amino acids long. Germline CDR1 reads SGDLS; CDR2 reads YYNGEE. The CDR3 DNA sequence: TGTGCCAGCAGCGAGTGGGACAGGGCGAACACTGAAGCTTTCTTT. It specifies CASSEWDRANTEAFF.

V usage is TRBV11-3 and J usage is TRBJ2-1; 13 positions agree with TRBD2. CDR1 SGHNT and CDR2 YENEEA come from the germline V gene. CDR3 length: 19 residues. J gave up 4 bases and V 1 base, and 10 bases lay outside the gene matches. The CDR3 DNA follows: TGTGCCAGCAGCTTAGCGAGACTAGCGGGGGGCCAGGGTTACAATGAGCAGTTCTTC. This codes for CASSLARLAGGQGYNEQFF.

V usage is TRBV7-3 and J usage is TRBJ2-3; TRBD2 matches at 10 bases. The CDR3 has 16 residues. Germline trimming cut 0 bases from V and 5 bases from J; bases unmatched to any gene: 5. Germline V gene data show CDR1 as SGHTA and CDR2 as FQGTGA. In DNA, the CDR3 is TGTGCCAGCAGCTTAACGTTTTCTAGCGGGGGAGATACGCAGTATTTT. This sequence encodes CASSLTFSSGGDTQYF.

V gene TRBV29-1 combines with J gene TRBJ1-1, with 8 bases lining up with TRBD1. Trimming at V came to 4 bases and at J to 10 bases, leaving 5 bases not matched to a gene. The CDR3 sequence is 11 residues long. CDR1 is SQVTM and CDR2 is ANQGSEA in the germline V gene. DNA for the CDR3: TGCAGCGTTGGGTGGACAGGGATAGCTTTCTTT. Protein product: CSVGWTGIAFF.